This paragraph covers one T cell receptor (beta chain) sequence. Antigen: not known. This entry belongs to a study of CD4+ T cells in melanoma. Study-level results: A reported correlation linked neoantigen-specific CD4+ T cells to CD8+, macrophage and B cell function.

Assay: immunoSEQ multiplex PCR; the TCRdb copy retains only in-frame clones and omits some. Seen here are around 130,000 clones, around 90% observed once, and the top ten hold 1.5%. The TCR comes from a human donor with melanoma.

This CDR3 reads CASSKSPLEGARTSRFYNEQFF. In DNA, the CDR3 is TGTGCCAGCAGCAAGTCTCCGCTCGAGGGGGCCCGGACTAGCCGATTCTACAATGAGCAGTTCTTC. V is TRBV21-1 and J is TRBJ2-1; the D call in the table, TRBD2, was not verified against the DNA. TRBV21-1 represents a pseudogene. The CDR3 has 22 residues.